This T cell receptor (beta chain) was recorded in a study of cytomegalovirus exposure and HLA in healthy donors. Overall study results and limits: It was reported in a later analysis that an Asian-associated ancestry cluster showed fewer N-insertions than the approximately 690-donor mean. Per a prior analysis, the majority of TCR beta V segments were productive roughly 90% or roughly 30% of the time. When the data were analyzed later, several of the most significant clusters appeared to be linked to common viral pathogens.

Concerning this clone: The antigen is undetermined.

PCR used 60 Vbeta primers and 13 Jbeta primers. Generated by immunoSEQ multiplex PCR, the TCRdb table keeps only in-frame clones and is missing some. The profile covers around 150,000 clones, with approximately 68% appearing a single time and roughly 4.7% taken by the ten largest. The CDR3 runs 18 residues. After removal of 4 bases from V and 2 bases from J, the junction contained 12 bases not matched to a gene. Germline CDR1 and CDR2: MGHRA and YSYEKL. Input material: PBMCs. The receptor was derived from a man aged 55-75 years in good health and CMV-seronegative. The chain couples TRBV4-1 to TRBJ2-1, with TRBD2 matching 9 bases. This CDR3 is CASSREAGGAMAYNEQFF. CDR3 DNA: TGCGCCAGCAGCCGAGAGGCGGGAGGGGCTATGGCCTACAATGAGCAGTTCTTC.